This TCR beta chain comes out of a study of blood T cell repertoires in COVID-19. Germline CDR1 and CDR2: SGHTA and FQGNSA. V was pared by 6 bases and J by 0 bases, with 7 bases between. The CDR3 is made up of 13 amino acids. Method: immunoSEQ multiplex PCR; TCRdb's copy keeps in-frame clones and lacks some. This table has some 97,000 clones, 88% appearing once. V gene TRBV7-2 combines with J gene TRBJ2-3; D is uncertain. Source material: peripheral blood. The source is a human donor in a cohort sampled during active COVID-19. The CDR3 region is CASRTVSTDTQYF. Here the CDR3 DNA reads TGTGCCAGCAGAACAGTGAGCACAGATACGCAGTATTTT.